This TCR beta chain is from a study of control samples from healthy donors and cancer patients. The germline V gene has CDR1 SGHDN and CDR2 FVKESK. The CDR3 is made up of 14 amino acids. Sequencing used immunoSEQ multiplex PCR; TCRdb keeps in-frame clones, though not all of them. The table lists about 160,000 clones, 70% to 90% of them singletons. As regards this clone: Sequence at one end of the junction differs from germline and may be a read error.

The J gene is TRBJ2-7, the V gene TRBV14; TRBD1 matches at 9 bases. The source of this sequence is a man in his thirties or forties in good health. Sequenced input: blood. The CDR3 spells CASSRPGQGYQQYF. The CDR3 nucleotides read TGTGCCAGCAGCCGACCGGGACAGGGCTACCAGCAGTACTTC.